The table lists the clone carrying this T cell receptor beta chain with many counts. All patients were untreated before thyroid surgery. The record originates from a study of metastatic and nonmetastatic thyroid tumors. The overall study: From malignant and benign thyroid patients, repertoires in blood and in tumor or nodule tissue were compared.

As handled by the study authors: The study's classifier, a distant-metastasis tool for papillary thyroid cancer, was built using CDR3 differences across clinicopathological groups. TCRdb reprocessed the PCR reads via MiXCR. TCRdb assigned the V and J calls; the authors' analysis was not used. The sample comprises about 20,000 clones, approximately 28% of which are singletons, and roughly 16% rests with the top ten. Losses at the gene ends were 8 bases for V and 2 bases for J; bases not matched to a gene: 5. The V gene's germline CDR1 is LGHDT and CDR2 YNNKEL (reference sequence). The CDR3 contains 13 residues.

This chain uses TRBV3-1 with TRBJ2-5; 7 bases are a match to TRBD2. This clonotype was obtained from a female donor with papillary thyroid cancer or a benign thyroid nodule (not recorded which). Some clones in this sample may be carry-over from other donors' samples. The sequencing sample was made of tumor tissue. DNA of the CDR3: TGTGCCAGCCGCGGCGGGGGACAAGAGACCCAGTACTTC. Translated: CASRGGGQETQYF.